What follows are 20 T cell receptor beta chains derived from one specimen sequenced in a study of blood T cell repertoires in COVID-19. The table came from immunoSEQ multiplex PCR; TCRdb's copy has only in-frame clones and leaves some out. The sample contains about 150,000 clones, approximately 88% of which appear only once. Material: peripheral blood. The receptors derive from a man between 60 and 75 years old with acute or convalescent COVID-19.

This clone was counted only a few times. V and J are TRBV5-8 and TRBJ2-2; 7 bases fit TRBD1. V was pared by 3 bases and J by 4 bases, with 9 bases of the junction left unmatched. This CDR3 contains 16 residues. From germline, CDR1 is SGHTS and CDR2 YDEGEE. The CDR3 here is CASSYDPGQITGELFF. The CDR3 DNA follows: TGTGCCAGCAGCTATGACCCGGGACAGATCACCGGGGAGCTGTTTTTT.

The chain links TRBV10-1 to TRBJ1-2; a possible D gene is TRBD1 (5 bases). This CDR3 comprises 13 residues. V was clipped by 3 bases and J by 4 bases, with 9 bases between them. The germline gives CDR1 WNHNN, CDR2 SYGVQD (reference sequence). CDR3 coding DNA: TGCGCCAGCAGTGAAAGTCAGGGCTATGGCTACACCTTC. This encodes CASSESQGYGYTF.

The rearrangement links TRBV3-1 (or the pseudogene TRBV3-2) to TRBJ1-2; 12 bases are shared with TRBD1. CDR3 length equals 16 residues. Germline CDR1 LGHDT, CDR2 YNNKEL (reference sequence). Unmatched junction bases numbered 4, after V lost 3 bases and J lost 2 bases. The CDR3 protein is CASSQPGQGANYGYTF. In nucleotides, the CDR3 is TGTGCCAGCAGCCAGCCGGGACAGGGGGCCAACTATGGCTACACCTTC.

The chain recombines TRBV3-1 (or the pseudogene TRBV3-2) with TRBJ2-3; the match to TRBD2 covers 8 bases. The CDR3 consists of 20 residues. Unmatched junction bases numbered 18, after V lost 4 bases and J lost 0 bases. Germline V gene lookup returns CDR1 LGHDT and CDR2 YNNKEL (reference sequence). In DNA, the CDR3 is TGTGCCAGCAGCCGACAGGACACCCGGACTAGCTCTCCTAGCACAGATACGCAGTATTTT. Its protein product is CASSRQDTRTSSPSTDTQYF.

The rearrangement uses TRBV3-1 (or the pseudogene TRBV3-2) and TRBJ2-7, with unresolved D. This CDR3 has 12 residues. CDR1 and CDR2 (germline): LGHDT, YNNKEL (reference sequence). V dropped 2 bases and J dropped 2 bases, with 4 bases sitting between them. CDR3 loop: CASSQYTYEQYF. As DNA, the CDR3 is TGTGCCAGCAGCCAATACACCTACGAGCAGTACTTC.

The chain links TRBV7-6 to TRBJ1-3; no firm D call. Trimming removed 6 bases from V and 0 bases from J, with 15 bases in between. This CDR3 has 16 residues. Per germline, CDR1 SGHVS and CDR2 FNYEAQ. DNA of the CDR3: TGTGCCAGCAGTCAAAGCGGTCTGAACTCTGGAAACACCATATATTTT. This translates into CASSQSGLNSGNTIYF.

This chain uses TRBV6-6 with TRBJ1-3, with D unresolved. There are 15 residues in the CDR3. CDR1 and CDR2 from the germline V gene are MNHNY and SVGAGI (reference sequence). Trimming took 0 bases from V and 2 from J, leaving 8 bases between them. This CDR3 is CASSYSGGPGNTIYF. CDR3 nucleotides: TGTGCCAGCAGTTACTCCGGAGGGCCTGGAAACACCATATATTTT.

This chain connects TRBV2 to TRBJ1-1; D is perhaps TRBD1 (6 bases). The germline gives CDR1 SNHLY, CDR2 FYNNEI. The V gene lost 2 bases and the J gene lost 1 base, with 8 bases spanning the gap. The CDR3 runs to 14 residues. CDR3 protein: CASSEMGANTEAFF. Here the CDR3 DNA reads TGTGCCAGCAGTGAAATGGGGGCGAACACTGAAGCTTTCTTT.

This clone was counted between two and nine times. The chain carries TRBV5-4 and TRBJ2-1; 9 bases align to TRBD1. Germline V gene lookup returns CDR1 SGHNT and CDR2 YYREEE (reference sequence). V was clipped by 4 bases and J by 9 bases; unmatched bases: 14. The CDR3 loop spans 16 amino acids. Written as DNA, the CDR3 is TGTGCCAGCAGCCAACCGACCGGGACAGGGTCGGGTGAGCAGTTCTTC. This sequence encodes CASSQPTGTGSGEQFF.

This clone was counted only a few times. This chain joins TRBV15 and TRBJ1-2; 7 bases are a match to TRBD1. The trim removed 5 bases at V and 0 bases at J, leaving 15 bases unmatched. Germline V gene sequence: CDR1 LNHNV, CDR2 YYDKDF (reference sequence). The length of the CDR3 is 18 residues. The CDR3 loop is CATSARQGGVKANYGYTF. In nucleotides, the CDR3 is TGTGCCACCAGCGCCCGACAAGGGGGCGTAAAAGCTAACTATGGCTACACCTTC.

CDR3 in amino acids: CATSAGSEGYTF. CDR3 bases: TGTGCCACCAGTGCAGGGTCGGAGGGCTACACCTTC. The chain links TRBV24-1 to TRBJ1-2; TRBD1 is a possible D gene (5 bases). Germline V CDR1 and CDR2: KGHDR, SFDVKD. This CDR3 is 12 amino acids long. V shed 5 bases and J shed 8 bases, with 11 bases lying between them.

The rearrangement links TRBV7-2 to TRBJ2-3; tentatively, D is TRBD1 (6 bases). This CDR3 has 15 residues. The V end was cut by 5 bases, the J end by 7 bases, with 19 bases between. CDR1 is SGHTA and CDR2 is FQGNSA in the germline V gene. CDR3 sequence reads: CASSLTGGPANTQYF. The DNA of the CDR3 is TGTGCCAGCAGCCTGACAGGTGGTCCGGCAAATACGCAGTATTTT.

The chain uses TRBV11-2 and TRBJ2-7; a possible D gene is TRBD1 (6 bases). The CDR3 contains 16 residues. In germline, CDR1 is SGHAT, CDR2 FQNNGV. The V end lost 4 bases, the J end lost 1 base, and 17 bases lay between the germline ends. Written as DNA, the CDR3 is TGTGCCAGCAGCTCACCGGGACATCAGGATTCCTACGAGCAGTACTTC. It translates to CASSSPGHQDSYEQYF.

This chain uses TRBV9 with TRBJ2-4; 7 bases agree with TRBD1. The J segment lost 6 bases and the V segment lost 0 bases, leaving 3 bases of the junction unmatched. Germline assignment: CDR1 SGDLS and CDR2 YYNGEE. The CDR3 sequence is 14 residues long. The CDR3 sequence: CASSVGWDRNIQYF. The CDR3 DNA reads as TGTGCCAGCAGCGTAGGATGGGACAGAAACATTCAGTACTTC.

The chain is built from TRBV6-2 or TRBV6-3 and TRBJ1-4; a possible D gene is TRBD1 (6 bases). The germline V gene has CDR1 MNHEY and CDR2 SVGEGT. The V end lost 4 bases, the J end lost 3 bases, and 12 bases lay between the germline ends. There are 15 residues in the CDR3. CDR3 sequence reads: CASSFEGHPNEKLFF. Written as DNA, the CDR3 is TGTGCCAGCAGTTTTGAGGGACACCCTAATGAAAAACTGTTTTTT.

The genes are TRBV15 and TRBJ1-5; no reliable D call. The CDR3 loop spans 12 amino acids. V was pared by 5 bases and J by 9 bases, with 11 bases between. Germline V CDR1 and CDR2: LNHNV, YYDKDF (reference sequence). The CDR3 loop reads CATSARSGPQHF. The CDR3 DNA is TGTGCCACCAGCGCCCGATCCGGGCCCCAGCATTTT. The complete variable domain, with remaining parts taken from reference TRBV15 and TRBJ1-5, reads DAMVIQNPRYQVTQFGKPVTLSCSQTLNHNVMYWYQQKSSQAPKLLFHYYDKDFNNEADTPDNFQSRRPNTSFCFLDIRSPGLGDTAMYLCATSARSGPQHFGDGTRLSIL.

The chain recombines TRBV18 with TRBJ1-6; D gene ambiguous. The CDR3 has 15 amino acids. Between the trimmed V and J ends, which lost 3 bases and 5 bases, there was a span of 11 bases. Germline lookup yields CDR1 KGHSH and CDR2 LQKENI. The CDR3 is CASSPQTQNNSPLHF. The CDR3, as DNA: TGTGCCAGCTCACCCCAGACACAAAATAATTCACCCCTCCACTTT.

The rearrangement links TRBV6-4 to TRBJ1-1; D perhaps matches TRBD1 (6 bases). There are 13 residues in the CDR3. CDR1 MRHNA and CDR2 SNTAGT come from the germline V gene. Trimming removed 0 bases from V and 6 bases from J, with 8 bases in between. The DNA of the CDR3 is TGTGCCAGCAGTGACTCGGGGGCCGCTGAAGCTTTCTTT. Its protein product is CASSDSGAAEAFF.

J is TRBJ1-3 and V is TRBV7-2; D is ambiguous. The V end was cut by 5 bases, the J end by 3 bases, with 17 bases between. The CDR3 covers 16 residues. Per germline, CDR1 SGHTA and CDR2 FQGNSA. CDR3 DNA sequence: TGTGCCAGCAGCCTCCGTGGCGAGGTCGGTGGAAACACCATATATTTT. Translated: CASSLRGEVGGNTIYF.

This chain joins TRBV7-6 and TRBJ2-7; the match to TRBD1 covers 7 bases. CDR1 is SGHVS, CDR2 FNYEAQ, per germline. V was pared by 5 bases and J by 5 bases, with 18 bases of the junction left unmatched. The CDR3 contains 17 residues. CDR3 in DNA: TGTGCCAGCAGCCCGAACCCCACAGGGGTGATACCTCACGAGCAGTACTTC. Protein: CASSPNPTGVIPHEQYF.